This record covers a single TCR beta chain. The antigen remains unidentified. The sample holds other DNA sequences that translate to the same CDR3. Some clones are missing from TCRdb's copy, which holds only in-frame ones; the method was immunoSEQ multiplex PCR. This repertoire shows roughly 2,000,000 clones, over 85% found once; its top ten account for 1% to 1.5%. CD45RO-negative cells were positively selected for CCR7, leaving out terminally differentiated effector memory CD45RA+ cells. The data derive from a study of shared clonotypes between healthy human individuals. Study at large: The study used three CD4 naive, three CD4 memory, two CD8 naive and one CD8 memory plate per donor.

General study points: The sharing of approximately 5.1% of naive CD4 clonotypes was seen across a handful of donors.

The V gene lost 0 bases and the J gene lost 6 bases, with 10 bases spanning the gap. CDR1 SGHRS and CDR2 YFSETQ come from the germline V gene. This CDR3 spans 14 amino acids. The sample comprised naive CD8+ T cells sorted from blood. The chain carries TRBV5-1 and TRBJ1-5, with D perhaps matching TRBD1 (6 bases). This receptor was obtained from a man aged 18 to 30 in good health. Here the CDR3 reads CASSLEGGIQPQHF. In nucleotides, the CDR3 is TGCGCCAGCAGCTTGGAAGGGGGGATTCAGCCCCAGCATTTT. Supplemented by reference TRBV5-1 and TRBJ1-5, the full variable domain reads KAGVTQTPRYLIKTRGQQVTLSCSPISGHRSVSWYQQTPGQGLQFLFEYFSETQRNKGNFPGRFSGRQFSNSRSEMNVSTLELGDSALYLCASSLEGGIQPQHFGDGTRLSIL.